This T cell receptor beta chain came from a study of T cell responses to AZD1222 COVID-19 vaccine. V lost 1 base and J lost 2, with 11 bases in between. CDR1 SGHVS and CDR2 FQNEAQ come from the germline V gene. The length of the CDR3 is 15 residues. Clones were sequenced by immunoSEQ multiplex PCR, and TCRdb holds only the in-frame ones, with some missing. The top ten hold roughly 6.5% of the sample, which has about 93,000 clones, just over 85% seen once. This clone has only one observation. Sequenced here: peripheral blood, sampled on day 0 of AZD1222 vaccination. This chain uses TRBV7-8 with TRBJ1-1; tentatively, D is TRBD1 (5 bases). This clonotype originated in an adult in good health. The CDR3: CASSLDGGFNTEAFF. CDR3 sequence (DNA): TGTGCCAGCAGCTTAGATGGGGGATTTAACACTGAAGCTTTCTTT.